The source of this T cell receptor beta chain is a study of blood T cell repertoires in COVID-19. Study-wide context: COVID-19 samples from acute and convalescent phases originated in the United States, Italy and Spain. T cells, B-cell-depleted T cells, or PBMCs supplied cDNA or gDNA.

Original methodology: From reference gene primer amplification, estimates of nucleated cell counts were derived. Clones were sequenced by immunoSEQ multiplex PCR, and TCRdb holds only the in-frame ones, with some missing. The V and J calls and clone size were taken over from that table, and D and trimming were inferred from the DNA. The sample carries roughly 250,000 clones, about 90% recorded once. The CDR3 has 15 amino acids. The germline CDR1 and CDR2 sequences are MNHNS and SASEGT. The ends lost 1 base at V and 8 bases at J; junction bases unmatched: 4. The table lists this clone with a count of one. Patients in Seattle were enrolled during active infection, then followed longitudinally.

What was sequenced was peripheral blood. The receptor was derived from a woman in her twenties or thirties with COVID-19, enrolled during active disease. The chain links TRBV6-1 to TRBJ1-5, with TRBD1 matching 11 bases. The chain's CDR3 is CASSEGTGGSEPQHF. The CDR3 nucleotides read TGTGCCAGCAGTGAAGGGACAGGGGGCTCTGAGCCCCAGCATTTT.